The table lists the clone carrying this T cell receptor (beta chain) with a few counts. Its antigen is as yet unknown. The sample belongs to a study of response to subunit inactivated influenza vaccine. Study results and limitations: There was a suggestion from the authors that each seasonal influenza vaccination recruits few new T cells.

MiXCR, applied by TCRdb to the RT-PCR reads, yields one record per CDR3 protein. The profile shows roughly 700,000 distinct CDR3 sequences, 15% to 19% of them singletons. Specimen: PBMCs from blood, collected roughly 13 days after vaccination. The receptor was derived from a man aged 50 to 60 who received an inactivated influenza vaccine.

CDR3 protein: CASNVGGDTQYF. The CDR3 nucleotides read TGCGCCAGCAACGTGGGGGGAGATACGCAGTATTTT. The chain links TRBV5-1 to TRBJ2-3; a possible D gene is TRBD2 (6 bases). This CDR3 spans 12 amino acids. V was cut by 6 bases and J by 5 bases, with 10 bases left in between. CDR1 SGHRS and CDR2 YFSETQ come from the germline V gene.